The 19 T cell receptor beta chains presented below share a single source sample, sequenced in a study of blood T cell repertoires in COVID-19. The repertoire was sequenced with immunoSEQ multiplex PCR; TCRdb's copy has only in-frame clones and lacks some. The sample has 200,000 to 250,000 clones, about 90% seen once; the top ten hold roughly 2.7%. Sequenced sample: peripheral blood. Receptors were obtained from a young man with COVID-19, enrolled during active disease.

The V gene is TRBV10-3, the J gene TRBJ2-7; 7 bases are shared with TRBD2. With 10 bases clipped from V and 2 bases from J, the junction kept 11 bases outside the gene matches. The CDR3 runs to 14 residues. Germline CDR1 and CDR2: ENHRY and SYGVKD. The chain's CDR3 is CATGGSGSTYEQYF. The CDR3 nucleotides are TGTGCCACCGGGGGGAGCGGTAGCACCTACGAGCAGTACTTC.

The chain is built from TRBV19 and TRBJ1-2, with TRBD1 matching over 9 bases. V gave up 4 bases and J gave up 3 bases; unmatched junction bases: 6. The CDR3 is 15 amino acids. Germline values: CDR1 LNHDA, CDR2 SQIVND (reference sequence). CDR3 amino acids: CASSTPRTGDYGYTF. CDR3 coding DNA: TGTGCCAGTAGTACCCCAAGGACAGGGGACTATGGCTACACCTTC.

The rearrangement links TRBV11-2 to TRBJ1-2; TRBD1 matches at 9 bases. Germline-derived CDR1 and CDR2 are SGHAT and FQNNGV. V lost 3 bases to trimming and J lost 7 bases; unmatched junction nucleotides: 9. The CDR3 is made up of 15 amino acids. The CDR3 DNA follows: TGTGCCAGCAGCTTGGGAGGACAGGGGTGGGGTGGCTACACCTTC. The encoded protein is CASSLGGQGWGGYTF.

The J gene is TRBJ1-5, the V gene TRBV4-1; D gene ambiguous. The germline V and J ends were trimmed by 1 base and 3 bases, with 13 bases remaining between them. The CDR3 loop spans 16 amino acids. Germline loops: CDR1 MGHRA, CDR2 YSYEKL. CDR3 protein: CASSQGSTGVNQPQHF. For the CDR3, the DNA is TGCGCCAGCAGCCAAGGCAGTACCGGAGTCAATCAGCCCCAGCATTTT.

The CDR3 loop reads CASSPPHRTGNQPQHF. The CDR3 DNA sequence: TGTGCCAGCTCACCACCGCACAGGACAGGGAATCAGCCCCAGCATTTT. The rearrangement joins TRBV18 to TRBJ1-5, with TRBD1 matching 8 bases. This CDR3 has 16 amino acids. Trimming took 0 bases from V and 4 from J; bases not matched to a gene: 5. Germline V lookup: CDR1 KGHSH, CDR2 LQKENI.

The rearrangement joins TRBV13 to TRBJ2-2; D gene uncertain. The V end was cut by 0 bases, the J end by 3 bases, with 11 bases between. This CDR3 spans 16 amino acids. Per germline, CDR1 PRHDT and CDR2 FYEKMQ (reference sequence). CDR3 DNA sequence: TGTGCCAGCAGCTTAGGCCATTTGAGGTACACCGGGGAGCTGTTTTTT. Translation gives CASSLGHLRYTGELFF.

This chain links TRBV18 with TRBJ1-1; TRBD1 aligns across 9 bases. This CDR3 has 13 residues. The germline V gene encodes CDR1 KGHSH and CDR2 LQKENI. V was pared by 3 bases and J by 6 bases, with 2 bases of the junction left unmatched. CDR3 region: CASSPRQGAEAFF. CDR3 bases: TGTGCCAGCTCACCGAGACAGGGGGCTGAAGCTTTCTTT.

J is TRBJ1-5 and V is TRBV7-9; 7 bases line up with TRBD1. V trimming: 5 bases; J trimming: 2 bases; junction bases outside the gene matches: 6. The germline V gene encodes CDR1 SEHNR and CDR2 FQNEAQ (reference sequence). This CDR3 has 15 residues. This CDR3 reads CASSPGGGGNQPQHF. DNA for the CDR3: TGTGCCAGCAGCCCAGGGGGTGGGGGCAATCAGCCCCAGCATTTT.

The chain employs TRBV5-1 and TRBJ1-2, with 7 positions matching TRBD1. V lost 2 bases to trimming and J lost 4 bases; unmatched junction nucleotides: 14. The CDR3 contains 17 residues. Germline values: CDR1 SGHRS, CDR2 YFSETQ. This CDR3 reads CASSFPTTGNSSYGYTF. In DNA, the CDR3 is TGCGCCAGCAGCTTTCCAACGACAGGGAATTCCTCCTATGGCTACACCTTC. Full variable domain (rest looked up from reference TRBV5-1 and TRBJ1-2): KAGVTQTPRYLIKTRGQQVTLSCSPISGHRSVSWYQQTPGQGLQFLFEYFSETQRNKGNFPGRFSGRQFSNSRSEMNVSTLELGDSALYLCASSFPTTGNSSYGYTFGSGTRLTVV.

This clone has just one count. This rearrangement joins TRBV10-3 to TRBJ1-2; D uncertain. V was cut by 0 bases and J by 5 bases, with 10 bases left in between. CDR1 is ENHRY, CDR2 SYGVKD, per germline. This CDR3 comprises 14 residues. For the CDR3, the DNA is TGTGCCATCAGTGAGTCAGAGGGATGGTATGGCTACACCTTC. It codes for CAISESEGWYGYTF.

The chain links TRBV24-1 to TRBJ2-1, with D uncertain. This CDR3 spans 11 amino acids. V was trimmed by 4 bases and J by 8 bases, leaving 5 bases between them. Germline V gene sequence: CDR1 KGHDR, CDR2 SFDVKD. The CDR3 here is CATSERYEQFF. CDR3 coding DNA: TGTGCCACCAGTGAGCGGTATGAGCAGTTCTTC.

The CDR3 sequence: CASSMSSGIAQFF. The CDR3 coding sequence is TGTGCCAGTAGTATGAGTAGCGGGATTGCGCAGTTCTTC. The chain has TRBV19 and TRBJ2-1; TRBD2 matches at 8 bases. J gave up 12 bases and V 3 bases, and 7 bases lay outside the gene matches. CDR1 LNHDA and CDR2 SQIVND come from the germline V gene (reference sequence). This CDR3 is built from 13 residues.

The chain employs TRBV28 and TRBJ1-2; possibly TRBD1 for D (5 bases). This CDR3 contains 12 residues. Germline V gives CDR1 MDHEN, CDR2 SYDVKM. V lost 3 bases and J 5 bases, leaving 7 bases between the germline ends. This CDR3 reads CASSFDRYGYTF. Here the CDR3 DNA reads TGTGCCAGCAGTTTCGACAGATATGGCTACACCTTC.

This clone was observed a single time. V gene TRBV5-4 combines with J gene TRBJ1-2; TRBD1 is a possible D gene (6 bases). Germline V gives CDR1 SGHNT, CDR2 YYREEE (reference sequence). V lost 1 base and J 2 bases, leaving 12 bases between the germline ends. This CDR3 comprises 15 residues. The CDR3 bases are TGTGCCAGCAGCTTGCTTGGACAGCTAAACTATGGCTACACCTTC. It translates to CASSLLGQLNYGYTF. Together with reference TRBV5-4 and TRBJ1-2, the CDR3 gives the full variable domain: ETGVTQSPTHLIKTRGQQVTLRCSSQSGHNTVSWYQQALGQGPQFIFQYYREEENGRGNFPPRFSGLQFPNYSSELNVNALELDDSALYLCASSLLGQLNYGYTFGSGTRLTVV.

The V call is TRBV6-2 or TRBV6-3, the J call TRBJ1-5, with TRBD1 as a possible D gene (5 bases). The CDR3 totals 14 residues. The germline V and J ends were trimmed by 3 bases and 7 bases, with 13 bases remaining between them. Germline V lookup: CDR1 MNHEY, CDR2 SVGEGT. This CDR3 reads CASSYGGLAQPQHF. The CDR3 DNA is TGTGCCAGCAGTTATGGGGGGTTGGCGCAGCCCCAGCATTTT.

The rearrangement links TRBV4-3 to TRBJ2-1, with D perhaps matching TRBD2 (5 bases). The germline V and J ends were trimmed by 1 base and 8 bases, with 18 bases remaining between them. The germline V gene has CDR1 LGHNA and CDR2 YSLEER. The CDR3 is 16 amino acids. CDR3 amino acids: CASSQVGRVRVDEQFF. In nucleotides, the CDR3 is TGCGCCAGCAGCCAAGTCGGAAGGGTGCGGGTCGATGAGCAGTTCTTC.

The chain is built from TRBV15 and TRBJ1-2; 7 positions agree with TRBD1. V trimming: 0 bases; J trimming: 4 bases; junction bases outside the gene matches: 5. The germline V gene has CDR1 LNHNV and CDR2 YYDKDF (reference sequence). The CDR3 length is 15 residues. The DNA for the CDR3 is TGTGCCACCAGCAGAGATCAGGGACAGTTCTATGGCTACACCTTC. Protein: CATSRDQGQFYGYTF.

The gene calls are TRBV10-3 and TRBJ2-6, with unresolved D. The germline V gene encodes CDR1 ENHRY and CDR2 SYGVKD. V was trimmed by 6 bases and J by 2 bases, leaving 14 bases between them. This CDR3 has 16 amino acids. CDR3 sequence (DNA): TGTGCCATCAGGCCGGGTCTAACTGCTGGGGCCAACGTCCTGACTTTC. It encodes CAIRPGLTAGANVLTF.

This chain connects TRBV6-5 to TRBJ2-5; 7 bases match TRBD2. The CDR3 is 14 amino acids. V gave up 7 bases and J gave up 3 bases; unmatched junction bases: 8. The germline V gene has CDR1 MNHEY and CDR2 SVGAGI. CDR3 amino acids: CASKRVGGEETQYF. The DNA of the CDR3 is TGTGCCAGCAAAAGGGTGGGGGGGGAAGAGACCCAGTACTTC.